This TCR beta chain was sequenced in a study of T cell repertoires in cytomegalovirus infection. About the research overall: Evidence of both CMV infection and a matching HLA type came from public TCR beta signatures.

TCRdb passed the reads through MiXCR, listing each CDR3 protein once. The data show about 600,000 distinct CDR3 sequences, more than 20% seen once. This CDR3 contains 13 residues. The V end lost 8 bases, the J end lost 0 bases, and 7 bases lay between the germline ends. From germline, CDR1 is MDHEN and CDR2 SYDVKM. About this clonotype itself: Its target is not known.

Broader study findings: HLA-C-restricted TCR beta clonotypes specific for CMV led the ex vivo response. Public TCR beta family frequency separated CMV-and-HLA carriers, including in an independent cohort.

The genes are TRBV28 and TRBJ1-4; D remains unclear. The sequence came from a human donor in good health (CMV status not recorded). Some clones in this sample may be carry-over from other donors' samples. Sequencing used CD8+ T cells from PBMCs. Written as DNA, the CDR3 is TGTGCCAGCTGTGGAGCAACTAATGAAAAACTGTTTTTT. This encodes CASCGATNEKLFF.